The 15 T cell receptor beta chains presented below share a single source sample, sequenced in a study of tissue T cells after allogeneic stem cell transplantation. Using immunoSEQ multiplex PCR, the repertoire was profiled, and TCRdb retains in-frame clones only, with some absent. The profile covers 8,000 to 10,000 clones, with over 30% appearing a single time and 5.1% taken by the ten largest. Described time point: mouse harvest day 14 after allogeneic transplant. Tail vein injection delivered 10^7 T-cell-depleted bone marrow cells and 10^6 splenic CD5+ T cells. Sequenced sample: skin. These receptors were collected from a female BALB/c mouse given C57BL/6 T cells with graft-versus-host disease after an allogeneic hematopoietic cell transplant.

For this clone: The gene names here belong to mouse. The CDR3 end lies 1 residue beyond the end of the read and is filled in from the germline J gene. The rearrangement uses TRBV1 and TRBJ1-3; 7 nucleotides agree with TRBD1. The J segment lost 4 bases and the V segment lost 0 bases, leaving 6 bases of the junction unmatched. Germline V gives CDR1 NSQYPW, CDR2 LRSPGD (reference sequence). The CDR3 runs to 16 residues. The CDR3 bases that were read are TGCACCTGCAGTGCAGATCAGACAGGGTGGGGAAATACGCTCTAT. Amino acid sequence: CTCSADQTGWGNTLY. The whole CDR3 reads CTCSADQTGWGNTLYF.

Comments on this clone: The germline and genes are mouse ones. The DNA read from the CDR3 is TGTGCCAGCAGTCTTGGTAATTCGCCCCTCTAC. It encodes CASSLGNSPLY. The complete CDR3 protein is CASSLGNSPLYF. The chain uses TRBV26 and TRBJ1-6; D remains unclear. Read data end 1 residue before the CDR3 end; the end is taken from the germline J gene. TRBJ1-6 is reported as an ORF; its role is uncertain. The CDR3 is made up of 12 amino acids. CDR1 and CDR2 from the germline V gene are KGHPV and FQNQEV (reference sequence). The ends were cut back, 3 bases at V and 6 bases at J, with 3 bases in the middle.

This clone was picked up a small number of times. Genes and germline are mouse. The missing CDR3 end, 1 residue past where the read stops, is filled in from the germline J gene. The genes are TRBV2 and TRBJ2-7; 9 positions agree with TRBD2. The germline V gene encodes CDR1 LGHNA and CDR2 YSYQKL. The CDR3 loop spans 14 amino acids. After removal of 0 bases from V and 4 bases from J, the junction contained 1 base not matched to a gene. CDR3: CASSQEGLGYEQYF. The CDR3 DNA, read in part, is TGTGCCAGCAGCCAAGAGGGACTGGGATATGAACAGTAC.

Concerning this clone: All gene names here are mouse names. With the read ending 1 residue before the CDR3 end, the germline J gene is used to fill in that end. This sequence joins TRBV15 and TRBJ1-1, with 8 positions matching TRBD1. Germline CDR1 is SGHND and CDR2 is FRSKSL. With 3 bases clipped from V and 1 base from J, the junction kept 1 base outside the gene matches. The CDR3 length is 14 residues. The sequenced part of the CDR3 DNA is TGTGCCAGCAGTTTGGGACAGGTAAACACAGAAGTCTTC. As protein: CASSLGQVNTEVF. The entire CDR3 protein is CASSLGQVNTEVFF.

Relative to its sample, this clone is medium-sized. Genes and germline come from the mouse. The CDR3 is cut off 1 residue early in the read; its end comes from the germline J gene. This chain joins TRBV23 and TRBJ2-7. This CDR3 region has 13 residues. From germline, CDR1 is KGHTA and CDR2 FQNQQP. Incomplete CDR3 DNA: TGCTCCAGCAGTCAACCGGGGTCCTATGAACAGTAC. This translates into CSSSQPGSYEQY. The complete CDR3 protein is CSSSQPGSYEQYF.

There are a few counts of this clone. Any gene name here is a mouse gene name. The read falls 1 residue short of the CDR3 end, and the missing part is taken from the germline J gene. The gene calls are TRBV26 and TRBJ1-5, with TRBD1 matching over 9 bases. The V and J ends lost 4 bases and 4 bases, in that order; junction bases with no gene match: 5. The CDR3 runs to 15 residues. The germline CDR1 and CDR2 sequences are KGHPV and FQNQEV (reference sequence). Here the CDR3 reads CASSPGQGRNQAPLF. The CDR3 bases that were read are TGTGCCAGCAGTCCCGGACAGGGGAGAAACCAGGCTCCGCTT.

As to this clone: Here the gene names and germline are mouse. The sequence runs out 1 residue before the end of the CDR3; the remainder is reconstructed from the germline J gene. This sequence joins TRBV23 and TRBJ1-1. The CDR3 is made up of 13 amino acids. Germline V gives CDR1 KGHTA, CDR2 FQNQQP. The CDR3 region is CSSSQQGGGEVFF. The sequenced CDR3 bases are TGCTCCAGCAGTCAACAGGGTGGGGGAGAAGTCTTC.

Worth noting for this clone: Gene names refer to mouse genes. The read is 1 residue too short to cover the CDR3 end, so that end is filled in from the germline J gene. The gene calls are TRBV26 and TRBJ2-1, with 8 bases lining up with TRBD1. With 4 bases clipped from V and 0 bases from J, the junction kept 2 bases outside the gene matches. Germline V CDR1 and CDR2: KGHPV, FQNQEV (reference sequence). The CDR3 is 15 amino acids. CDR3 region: CASSRTGYNYAEQFF. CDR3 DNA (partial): TGTGCCAGCAGTCGGACAGGGTATAACTATGCTGAGCAGTTC. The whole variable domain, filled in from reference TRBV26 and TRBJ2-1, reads NSKVIQTPRYLVKGQGQKAKMRCIPEKGHPVVFWYQQNKNNEFKFLINFQNQEVLQQIDMTEKRFSAECPSNSPCSLEIQSSEAGDSALYLCASSRTGYNYAEQFFGPGTRLTVL.

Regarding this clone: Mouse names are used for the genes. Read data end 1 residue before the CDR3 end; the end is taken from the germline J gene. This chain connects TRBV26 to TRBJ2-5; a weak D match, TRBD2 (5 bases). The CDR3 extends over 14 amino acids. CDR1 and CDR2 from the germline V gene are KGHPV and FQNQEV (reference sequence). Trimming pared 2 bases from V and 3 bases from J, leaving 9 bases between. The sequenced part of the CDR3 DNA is TGTGCCAGCAGTCTGGTCTCTGGGCAAGACACCCAGTAC. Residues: CASSLVSGQDTQY. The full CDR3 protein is CASSLVSGQDTQYF.

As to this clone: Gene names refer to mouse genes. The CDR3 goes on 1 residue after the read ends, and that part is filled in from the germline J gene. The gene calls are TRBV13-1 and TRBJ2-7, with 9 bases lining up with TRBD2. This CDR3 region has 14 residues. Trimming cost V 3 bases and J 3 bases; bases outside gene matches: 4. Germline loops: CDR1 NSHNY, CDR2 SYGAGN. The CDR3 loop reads CASSVKGLGYEQYF. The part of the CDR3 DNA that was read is TGTGCCAGCAGTGTAAAGGGACTGGGCTATGAACAGTAC.

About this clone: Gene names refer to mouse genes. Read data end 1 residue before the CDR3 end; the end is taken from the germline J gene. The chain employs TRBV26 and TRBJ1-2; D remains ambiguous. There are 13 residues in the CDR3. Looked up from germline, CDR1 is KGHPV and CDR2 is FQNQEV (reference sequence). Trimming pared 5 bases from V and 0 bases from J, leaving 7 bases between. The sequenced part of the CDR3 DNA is TGTGCCAGCAGTAAATTTGCAAACTCCGACTACACC. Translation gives CASSKFANSDYT. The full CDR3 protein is CASSKFANSDYTF.

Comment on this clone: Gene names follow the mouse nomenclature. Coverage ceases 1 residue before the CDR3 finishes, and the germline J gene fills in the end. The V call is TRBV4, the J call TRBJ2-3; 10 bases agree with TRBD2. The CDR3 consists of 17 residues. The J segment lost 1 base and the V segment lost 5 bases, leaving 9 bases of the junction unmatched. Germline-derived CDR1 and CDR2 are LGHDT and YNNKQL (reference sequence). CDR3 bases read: TGTGCCAGCAGCCCACTGGGGGGGGCGCTAGGTGCAGAAACGCTGTAT. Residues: CASSPLGGALGAETLY. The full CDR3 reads CASSPLGGALGAETLYF.

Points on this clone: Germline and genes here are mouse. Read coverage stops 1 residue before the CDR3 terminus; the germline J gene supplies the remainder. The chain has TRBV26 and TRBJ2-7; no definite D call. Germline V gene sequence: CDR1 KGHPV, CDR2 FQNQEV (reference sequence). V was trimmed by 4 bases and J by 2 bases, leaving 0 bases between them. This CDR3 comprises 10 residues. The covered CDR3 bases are TGTGCCAGCAGTCCCTATGAACAGTAC. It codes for CASSPYEQY. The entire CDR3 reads CASSPYEQYF. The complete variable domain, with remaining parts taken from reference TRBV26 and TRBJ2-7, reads NSKVIQTPRYLVKGQGQKAKMRCIPEKGHPVVFWYQQNKNNEFKFLINFQNQEVLQQIDMTEKRFSAECPSNSPCSLEIQSSEAGDSALYLCASSPYEQYFGPGTRLTVL.

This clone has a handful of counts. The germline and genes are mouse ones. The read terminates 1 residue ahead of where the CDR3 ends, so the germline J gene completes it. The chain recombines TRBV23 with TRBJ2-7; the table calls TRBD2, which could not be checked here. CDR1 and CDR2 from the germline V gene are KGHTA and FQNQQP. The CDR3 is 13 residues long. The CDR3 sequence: CSSSQLGGYEQYF. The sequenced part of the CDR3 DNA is TGCTCCAGCAGTCAACTGGGGGGGTATGAACAGTAC.

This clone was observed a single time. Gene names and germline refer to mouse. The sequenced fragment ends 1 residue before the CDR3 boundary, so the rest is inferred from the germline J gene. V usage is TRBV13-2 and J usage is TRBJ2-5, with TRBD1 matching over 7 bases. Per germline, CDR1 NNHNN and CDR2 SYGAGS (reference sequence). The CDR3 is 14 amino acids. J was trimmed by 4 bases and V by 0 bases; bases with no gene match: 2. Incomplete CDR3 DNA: TGTGCCAGCGGTGATGCACAGGGGAAAGACACCCAGTAC. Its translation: CASGDAQGKDTQY. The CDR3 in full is CASGDAQGKDTQYF.